This is a list of T cell receptor beta chains from one sample in a study of T cells after somatic rescue of genetic block. Only in-frame clones appear in the TCRdb table, and some are missing; sequencing was by immunoSEQ multiplex PCR. Counted here are about 88,000 clones, 85% to 90% occurring once; the ten biggest clones make up 1.5% to 2%. The sample taken for sequencing was peripheral blood mononuclear cells (PBMCs). The receptors originated from a young woman. The CDR3 runs from the conserved cysteine through the conserved F or W. D genes are given only for firm matches. Clone size, where shown, is once, few, many, or a class for clones that have expanded.

>-|TRBV5-1|13|TRBD2|TRBJ2-7
TGCGCCAGCAGCTCGTTAGCGGGAGGCGAGCAGTACTTC
CASSSLAGGEQYF
>-|TRBV7-8|14|-|TRBJ2-1
TGTGCCAGCAGCTTAGTGGCCGGCTGGAATGAGCAGTTCTTC
CASSLVAGWNEQFF
>-|TRBV5-4|15|-|TRBJ1-3
TGTGCCAGCAGCTTGGCCTCGGGGTCTGGAAACACCATATATTTT
CASSLASGSGNTIYF
>-|TRBV30|13|-|TRBJ2-7
TGTGCCTGGAGTTCGGGGCTGGGGGACGAGCAGTACTTC
CAWSSGLGDEQYF
>once|TRBV11-2|14|-|TRBJ2-7
TGTGCCAGCAGCTTGTGGACGGAGTCCTACGAGCAGTACTTC
CASSLWTESYEQYF
>-|TRBV25-1|13|-|TRBJ1-1
TGTGCCAGCAGTGACGGACCGAACACTGAAGCTTTCTTT
CASSDGPNTEAFF
>once|TRBV27|13|-|TRBJ2-7
TGTGCCAGCAGTCCCTCATTTGCCTACGAGCAGTACTTC
CASSPSFAYEQYF
>-|TRBV13|15|-|TRBJ1-2
TGTGCCAGCAGCTTAAACCGGGAGATTCACTATGGCTACACCTTC
CASSLNREIHYGYTF
>-|TRBV5-1|14|-|TRBJ1-1
TGCGCCAGCAGCCTCGACCGAGGGAACACTGAAGCTTTCTTT
CASSLDRGNTEAFF
>-|TRBV19|14|-|TRBJ1-1
TGTGCCAGTAGAGCCCGGTTCATGAACACTGAAGCTTTCTTT
CASRARFMNTEAFF
>-|TRBV28|14|-|TRBJ1-2
TGTGCCAGCAGTTCCCTTGACAGACCCTATGGCTACACCTTC
CASSSLDRPYGYTF
>-|TRBV9|11|-|TRBJ2-3
TGTGCCAGCAGCGTGGAAGATACGCAGTATTTT
CASSVEDTQYF
>-|TRBV6-1|13|-|TRBJ1-2
TGTGCCAGCAGTGAAGCCGGGGTACGTGGCTACACCTTC
CASSEAGVRGYTF
>-|TRBV4-1|15|TRBD1|TRBJ2-7
TGCGCCAGCAGCCAAGTGCCGGACAGGGAATACGAGCAGTACTTC
CASSQVPDREYEQYF
>few|TRBV6-4|15|-|TRBJ2-1
TGTGCCAGCAGTGACTCGATAGCGGACGCGAGCGAGCAGTTCTTC
CASSDSIADASEQFF
>-|TRBV19|21|-|TRBJ2-3
TGTGCCAGTAGTATAGAGTCTAGTTGGCGAGGGGGAGGAATCATGGCGGATACGCAGTATTTT
CASSIESSWRGGGIMADTQYF
>-|TRBV2|16|TRBD2|TRBJ2-1
TGTGCCAGCAGTGTAGGACTAGCGGGAGGGCCCGATGAGCAGTTCTTC
CASSVGLAGGPDEQFF
>few|TRBV7-9|12|-|TRBJ1-1
TGTGCCAGCAGCCGCGCTACGGAGGAAGCTTTCTTT
CASSRATEEAFF
>-|TRBV7-6|15|TRBD1|TRBJ1-2
TGTGCCAGCAGCCCACGGGACAGGGGTAACTATGGCTACACCTTC
CASSPRDRGNYGYTF
>-|TRBV20-1|11|-|TRBJ2-2
TGCAGTGCTAGGGGGGCCGGGGAGCTGTTTTTT
CSARGAGELFF
>-|TRBV10-3|13|-|TRBJ2-1
TGTGCCATCAGTGAGACTCCCTACAATGAGCAGTTCTTC
CAISETPYNEQFF
>-|TRBV5-5|14|-|TRBJ2-3
TGTGCCAGCAATGGCGGTATCCGCACAGATACGCAGTATTTT
CASNGGIRTDTQYF
>-|TRBV5-1|16|TRBD1|TRBJ2-3
TGCGCCAGCAGCCCCGTCGGGACAGCCTCCATAGATACGCAGTATTTT
CASSPVGTASIDTQYF